The 12 T cell receptor beta chains in this list originate from one sample, sequenced in a study of Tregs in tolerant kidney transplant recipients. Assay used: immunoSEQ multiplex PCR; TCRdb lists only in-frame clones, some missing. The top ten hold 0.55% to 0.65% of the sample, which has roughly 250,000 clones, about four fifths seen once. Sequencing was performed on CD4+ T cells from blood. Receptor source: a human donor in good health.

The genes are TRBV4-1 and TRBJ1-1; D is possibly TRBD1 (6 bases). CDR1 and CDR2 from the germline V gene are MGHRA and YSYEKL. The length of the CDR3 is 15 residues. V lost 1 base and J lost 3, with 12 bases in between. In DNA form, the CDR3 reads TGCGCCAGCAGCCAAGTTACGGGGGCGGACACTGAAGCTTTCTTT. Translation gives CASSQVTGADTEAFF.

A remark on this clone: The CDR3 carries no conserved terminal phenylalanine or tryptophan, so it likely arises from a read error. The rearrangement joins TRBV18 to TRBJ1-2; weak D call: TRBD1 (6 bases). Looked up from germline, CDR1 is KGHSH and CDR2 is LQKENI. The CDR3 is made up of 15 amino acids. The V end lost 8 bases, the J end lost 4 bases, and 20 bases lay between the germline ends. The CDR3: CASAFDTGTTYGYTC. The CDR3 DNA reads as TGTGCCAGCGCATTCGATACCGGGACAACCTATGGCTACACCTGC.

The CDR3 sequence: CASSAAGVYGYTF. The CDR3 DNA is TGTGCCAGCAGTGCCGCAGGGGTCTATGGCTACACCTTC. This rearrangement joins TRBV27 to TRBJ1-2, with a tentative D call TRBD1 (6 bases). CDR3 size: 13 residues. CDR1 MNHEY and CDR2 SMNVEV come from the germline V gene (reference sequence). The V end lost 5 bases, the J end lost 4 bases, and 11 bases lay between the germline ends.

V gene TRBV9 combines with J gene TRBJ1-1, with D maybe TRBD1 (5 bases). This CDR3 is built from 14 residues. Trimming removed 3 bases at V and 1 base at J, with 10 bases between. Germline V lookup: CDR1 SGDLS, CDR2 YYNGEE. CDR3 DNA: TGTGCCAGCAGCGAACAACAGGAGAACACTGAAGCTTTCTTT. Translation gives CASSEQQENTEAFF.

This chain links TRBV29-1 with TRBJ2-5; 12 nucleotides agree with TRBD2. V shed 4 bases, J shed 1 base, and the junction held 4 bases outside the gene matches. This CDR3 region has 15 residues. Germline CDR1 reads SQVTM; CDR2 reads ANQGSEA. CDR3 protein: CSVGLLAGGQETQYF. The CDR3 coding sequence is TGCAGCGTTGGGTTACTAGCGGGGGGCCAAGAGACCCAGTACTTC.

This chain links TRBV4-1 with TRBJ1-5; 11 bases line up with TRBD1. The trim removed 0 bases at V and 5 bases at J, leaving 0 bases unmatched. Germline assignment: CDR1 MGHRA and CDR2 YSYEKL. The CDR3 extends over 15 amino acids. CDR3 loop: CASSQEGQGDQPQHF. The CDR3 bases are TGCGCCAGCAGCCAAGAGGGACAGGGGGATCAGCCCCAGCATTTT.

The rearrangement links TRBV11-2 to TRBJ2-2; the D gene is possibly TRBD2 (6 bases). Deletions cut 4 bases from V and 8 bases from J, with 20 bases between. Germline loops: CDR1 SGHAT, CDR2 FQNNGV. The CDR3 spans 16 residues. The CDR3 protein is CASSSATRVPVGELFF. CDR3 nucleotides: TGTGCCAGCAGCTCCGCGACTAGAGTCCCGGTGGGGGAGCTGTTTTTT.

This rearrangement joins TRBV7-9 to TRBJ2-1, with 11 bases identical to TRBD2. With V trimmed by 2 bases and J by 5 bases, 8 bases remained unmatched. Germline CDR1 reads SEHNR; CDR2 reads FQNEAQ (reference sequence). The CDR3 covers 17 residues. CDR3 DNA sequence: TGTGCCAGCAGCTTACCATCTCGACTAGCGGGAAACAATGAGCAGTTCTTC. This sequence encodes CASSLPSRLAGNNEQFF. Filled out from reference TRBV7-9 and TRBJ2-1, the complete variable domain reads DTGVSQNPRHKITKRGQNVTFRCDPISEHNRLYWYRQTLGQGPEFLTYFQNEAQLEKSRLLSDRFSAERPKGSFSTLEIQRTEQGDSAMYLCASSLPSRLAGNNEQFFGPGTRLTVL.

The chain joins TRBV7-9 to TRBJ2-5; tentatively, D is TRBD1 or TRBD2 (5 bases each). Germline-derived CDR1 and CDR2 are SEHNR and FQNEAQ (reference sequence). The length of the CDR3 is 13 residues. V was trimmed by 6 bases and J by 2 bases, leaving 10 bases between them. The CDR3 coding sequence is TGTGCCAGCAGGTTGGGACCACAAGAGACCCAGTACTTC. It yields the protein CASRLGPQETQYF. The whole variable domain, filled in from reference TRBV7-9 and TRBJ2-5, reads DTGVSQNPRHKITKRGQNVTFRCDPISEHNRLYWYRQTLGQGPEFLTYFQNEAQLEKSRLLSDRFSAERPKGSFSTLEIQRTEQGDSAMYLCASRLGPQETQYFGPGTRLLVL.

The chain combines TRBV6-8 with TRBJ2-7; 7 bases map to TRBD1. With V trimmed by 7 bases and J by 1 base, 7 bases remained unmatched. Per the germline V gene, CDR1 is MNHGY and CDR2 is SAAAGT. The CDR3 runs 14 residues. The CDR3 sequence: CASKMQDRSYEQYF. In nucleotides, the CDR3 is TGTGCCAGCAAGATGCAGGACAGGTCCTACGAGCAGTACTTC.

This clone has just a few counts. The V call is TRBV21-1, the J call TRBJ2-7. TRBV21-1 is flagged as a pseudogene. The CDR3 sequence is 18 residues long. The CDR3 sequence is CASSRKFKPGPSSYEQYF. DNA for the CDR3: TGTGCCAGCAGCAGAAAGTTTAAACCGGGACCCAGCTCCTACGAGCAGTACTTC.

This sequence joins TRBV19 and TRBJ1-5; 9 bases align to TRBD1. The length of the CDR3 is 19 residues. V shed 6 bases, J shed 0 bases, and the junction held 15 bases outside the gene matches. CDR1 and CDR2 from the germline V gene are LNHDA and SQIVND (reference sequence). The CDR3, as DNA: TGTGCCAGTAGCGACCGTGGGGACAGGGACCCTTATAGCAATCAGCCCCAGCATTTT. It codes for CASSDRGDRDPYSNQPQHF.